Below are 23 T cell receptor beta chains sequenced from a single sample in a study of T-cell reconstitution after alpha-beta-depleted transplantation in children. This sample's TCRbeta library carried unique molecular identifier barcodes. TCRdb called the PCR reads again in MiXCR, with one record for every CDR3 protein. The sample yields approximately 400,000 distinct CDR3 sequences, roughly 10% seen once. Sequencing was performed on PBMCs from the stem cell graft donor, taken from the stem cell graft. Receptor source: a human donor who donated a stem cell graft to a child with acute myeloid leukemia.

There are a few counts of this clonotype. V gene TRBV29-1 combines with J gene TRBJ2-7; D call uncertain. V lost 3 bases and J 0 bases, leaving 9 bases between the germline ends. Germline CDR1 SQVTM, CDR2 ANQGSEA. This CDR3 comprises 13 residues. CDR3 bases: TGCAGCGTTGACGTTGGCACCTCCTACGAGCAGTACTTC. It translates to CSVDVGTSYEQYF.

This clonotype was seen more than once but under ten times. The chain recombines TRBV7-2 with TRBJ2-3, with 12 bases fitting TRBD2. The V segment lost 4 bases and the J segment 3 bases; nucleotides outside the gene matches: 8. Germline CDR1 SGHTA, CDR2 FQGNSA. The CDR3 consists of 17 residues. The CDR3, as DNA: TGTGCCAGCAGCTCACCTAGCGGGGGGGCCGCGACAGATACGCAGTATTTT. It yields the protein CASSSPSGGAATDTQYF.

V usage is TRBV5-4 and J usage is TRBJ1-1, with D tentatively TRBD1 (5 bases). Germline V lookup: CDR1 SGHNT, CDR2 YYREEE (reference sequence). The CDR3 runs to 15 residues. V gave up 3 bases and J gave up 0 bases, with 12 bases separating them. DNA of the CDR3: TGTGCCAGCAGCTCTAGACAGAGTGTGAACACTGAAGCTTTCTTT. Amino acid sequence: CASSSRQSVNTEAFF.

The chain has TRBV20-1 and TRBJ1-3; D is unclear. The CDR3 extends over 15 amino acids. Between the trimmed V and J ends, which lost 0 bases and 1 base, there was a span of 10 bases. Germline V lookup: CDR1 DFQATT, CDR2 SNEGSKA (reference sequence). In DNA, the CDR3 is TGCAGTGCTAGAGAGGCCCATTGGTCTGGAAACACCATATATTTT. As protein: CSAREAHWSGNTIYF.

V gene TRBV5-4 combines with J gene TRBJ2-1; D may match TRBD1 or TRBD2 (7 bases each). Germline V gene lookup returns CDR1 SGHNT and CDR2 YYREEE (reference sequence). V lost 4 bases to trimming and J lost 0 bases, with 14 bases between them. This CDR3 comprises 16 residues. The CDR3 DNA reads TGTGCCAGCAGCATGGGAGGGGGCGGCTCCTACAATGAGCAGTTCTTC. It yields the protein CASSMGGGGSYNEQFF.

The J gene is TRBJ2-3, the V gene TRBV20-1; possibly TRBD1 or TRBD2 for D (7 bases each). Trimming cost V 2 bases and J 6 bases, with 18 bases left between them. The germline gives CDR1 DFQATT, CDR2 SNEGSKA (reference sequence). There are 15 residues in the CDR3. The CDR3 loop is CSARPTGRVSDTQYF. The CDR3 coding sequence is TGCAGTGCTAGACCGACAGGGAGGGTATCGGATACGCAGTATTTT.

The chain recombines TRBV20-1 with TRBJ1-2; D is perhaps TRBD1 (6 bases). The CDR3 is made up of 12 amino acids. Germline V gene lookup returns CDR1 DFQATT and CDR2 SNEGSKA (reference sequence). The V and J ends lost 2 bases and 7 bases respectively, with 11 bases between them. The CDR3 bases are TGCAGTGCTAGAATACAGGGTGGTGGCTACACCTTC. It is translated as CSARIQGGGYTF.

In this sample, this clonotype turned up a few times. CDR3 loop: CASSLSSSSNQPQHF. The CDR3 bases are TGTGCCAGCAGTTTATCGAGCAGTAGCAATCAGCCCCAGCATTTT. The chain combines TRBV27 with TRBJ1-5, with D unresolved. CDR3 length: 15 amino acids. The V and J ends lost 0 bases and 0 bases respectively, with 6 bases between them. CDR1 and CDR2 from the germline V gene are MNHEY and SMNVEV (reference sequence).

There are many counts of this clonotype. CDR3 sequence: CASSLVGARAYGYTF. The DNA of the CDR3 is TGTGCCAGCAGCTTAGTAGGGGCGAGGGCCTATGGCTACACCTTC. This chain connects TRBV13 to TRBJ1-2; D may be TRBD1 (5 bases). CDR3 length: 15 residues. V lost 1 base, J lost 4 bases, and 13 bases lay in between. Germline V CDR1 and CDR2: PRHDT, FYEKMQ (reference sequence).

V and J are TRBV4-3 and TRBJ2-1; 7 nucleotides match TRBD1. CDR1 LGHNA and CDR2 YSLEER come from the germline V gene. V lost 1 base to trimming and J lost 1 base; unmatched junction nucleotides: 1. The CDR3 is 15 amino acids. The CDR3 sequence: CASSQGQGSYNEQFF. In nucleotides, the CDR3 is TGCGCCAGCAGCCAAGGACAGGGATCCTACAATGAGCAGTTCTTC.

Only a few counts were recorded for this clonotype. One junction end disagrees with the germline gene, perhaps due to a read error. This rearrangement joins TRBV12-3 or TRBV12-4 to TRBJ2-3, with 11 positions matching TRBD2. This CDR3 is built from 14 residues. CDR3 region: CASSPSGGPPVLHF. CDR3 DNA: TGTGCCAGCAGCCCTAGCGGGGGGCCTCCAGTGCTCCATTTT.

This clonotype came up a few times. The rearrangement joins TRBV7-2 to TRBJ1-1; possible D gene TRBD1, 6 bases. Germline loops: CDR1 SGHTA, CDR2 FQGNSA. V was clipped by 1 base and J by 9 bases, with 9 bases between them. This CDR3 is built from 12 residues. The chain's CDR3 is CASSLDTGQAFF. The CDR3 nucleotides read TGTGCCAGCAGCTTAGATACAGGGCAAGCTTTCTTT.

The rearrangement links TRBV29-1 to TRBJ2-3, with 8 bases fitting TRBD1. The CDR3 covers 14 residues. Unmatched junction bases numbered 5, after V lost 4 bases and J lost 2 bases. Germline CDR1 SQVTM, CDR2 ANQGSEA. The CDR3 nucleotides read TGCAGCGTTGCCCAGGGGGCTCCCACAGATACGCAGTATTTT. This codes for CSVAQGAPTDTQYF.

This clonotype was found many times. The genes are TRBV18 and TRBJ2-5; D gene uncertain. Germline V CDR1 and CDR2: KGHSH, LQKENI. The CDR3 covers 13 residues. Trimming pared 5 bases from V and 3 bases from J, leaving 10 bases between. CDR3 amino acids: CASSKQKEETQYF. Here the CDR3 DNA reads TGTGCCAGCTCAAAACAGAAAGAAGAGACCCAGTACTTC.

The rearrangement uses TRBV11-2 and TRBJ1-2, with TRBD1 identical over 7 bases. The CDR3 sequence is 13 residues long. Looked up from germline, CDR1 is SGHAT and CDR2 is FQNNGV. V trimming: 4 bases; J trimming: 7 bases; junction bases outside the gene matches: 6. The CDR3 loop reads CASSYRGGFGYTF. The CDR3 DNA is TGTGCCAGCAGCTACAGGGGAGGTTTTGGCTACACCTTC.

The rearrangement uses TRBV5-1 and TRBJ2-3, with a weak D call TRBD1 (6 bases). Germline-derived CDR1 and CDR2 are SGHRS and YFSETQ. The CDR3 sequence is 15 residues long. V lost 0 bases, J lost 10 bases, and 18 bases lay in between. The CDR3 is CASSLESGVHDPQYF. The CDR3 DNA reads as TGCGCCAGCAGCTTGGAGTCAGGGGTTCACGATCCGCAGTATTTT.

This clonotype was seen only a few times. The chain carries TRBV7-2 and TRBJ2-3; D possibly matches TRBD1 or TRBD2 (5 bases each). Germline lookup yields CDR1 SGHTA and CDR2 FQGNSA. This CDR3 is built from 16 residues. The ends were cut back, 5 bases at V and 6 bases at J, with 21 bases in the middle. The CDR3 sequence is CASSLLGAGSIDTQYF. The CDR3, as DNA: TGTGCCAGCAGCCTCCTCGGGGCCGGGTCTATCGATACGCAGTATTTT.

The chain is built from TRBV5-1 and TRBJ2-7; D not certain. Germline loops: CDR1 SGHRS, CDR2 YFSETQ. V shed 0 bases and J shed 3 bases, with 7 bases lying between them. The CDR3 has 13 residues. The CDR3 loop reads CASSLDPNYEQYF. Here the CDR3 DNA reads TGCGCCAGCAGCTTGGACCCTAACTACGAGCAGTACTTC.

This clonotype was detected a few times. The J gene is TRBJ2-1, the V gene TRBV7-2; 10 positions agree with TRBD2. The germline V gene has CDR1 SGHTA and CDR2 FQGNSA. V was clipped by 9 bases and J by 2 bases; unmatched bases: 7. The CDR3 runs 15 residues. The CDR3 region is CASSASGGAYNEQFF. CDR3 nucleotides: TGTGCCAGTAGTGCTAGCGGGGGCGCCTACAATGAGCAGTTCTTC.

CDR3 DNA sequence: TGTGCCAGCAGTTTATCTGGTCAGGGGGCGCCCACTGAAGCTTTCTTT. As protein: CASSLSGQGAPTEAFF. The chain links TRBV27 to TRBJ1-1, with 8 bases identical to TRBD1. Trimming at V came to 0 bases and at J to 4 bases, leaving 7 bases not matched to a gene. Germline V lookup: CDR1 MNHEY, CDR2 SMNVEV (reference sequence). The length of the CDR3 is 16 residues.

This clonotype has only a few counts. The chain combines TRBV27 with TRBJ2-6; a weak D match, TRBD1 (5 bases). The CDR3 extends over 16 amino acids. Trimming stripped 3 bases from V and 2 bases from J, with 11 bases between. Germline-derived CDR1 and CDR2 are MNHEY and SMNVEV (reference sequence). CDR3 DNA sequence: TGTGCCAGCAGTTTGGGTTGGGGCGCTGGGGCCAACGTCCTGACTTTC. It encodes CASSLGWGAGANVLTF. Full variable domain (remainder filled in from reference TRBV27 and TRBJ2-6): EAQVTQNPRYLITVTGKKLTVTCSQNMNHEYMSWYRQDPGLGLRQIYYSMNVEVTDKGDVPEGYKVSRKEKRNFPLILESPSPNQTSLYFCASSLGWGAGANVLTFGAGSRLTVL.

This clonotype appeared a few times. The chain recombines TRBV6-6 with TRBJ1-2; weak D call: TRBD1 (5 bases). CDR3 length: 12 amino acids. Germline V gene sequence: CDR1 MNHNY, CDR2 SVGAGI (reference sequence). V lost 8 bases and J 5 bases, leaving 12 bases between the germline ends. Here the CDR3 reads CASAPRVYGYTF. CDR3 bases: TGTGCCAGCGCCCCCAGGGTTTATGGCTACACCTTC.

The rearrangement uses TRBV7-3 and TRBJ2-6; D is unresolved. Between the trimmed V and J ends, which lost 5 bases and 4 bases, there was a span of 12 bases. The CDR3 runs 15 residues. Germline loops: CDR1 SGHTA, CDR2 FQGTGA. The CDR3 nucleotides read TGTGCCAGCAGCCCCAGTGGAATGGGGGCCAACGTCCTGACTTTC. Translated, it gives CASSPSGMGANVLTF.